Listed below are T cell receptor beta chains from one sample, sequenced in a study of blood T cells in healthy people across ages. TCRdb processed the 5' RACE reads anew with MiXCR; each CDR3 protein has one entry. This table holds 700,000 to 950,000 distinct CDR3 sequences, approximately 39% found once. The specimen was blood. The receptors originated from a woman aged 55-69 years in good health. CDR3s include the opening cysteine and the closing phenylalanine or tryptophan. Fields, in order: clone size, J gene, V gene, D gene, CDR3 DNA, CDR3 protein. D genes are given only for firm matches. Size is omitted from some rows. Given values are once, few, many or a class for expanded clones.

size: few; J: TRBJ2-3; V: TRBV12-3/TRBV12-4; D: .; DNA: TGTGCCAGCAGAGGAAGACAGATTACAGATACGCAGTATTTT; CDR3: CASRGRQITDTQYF
size: .; J: TRBJ2-5; V: TRBV7-2; D: TRBD2; DNA: TGTGCCAGCAGCTTAGCATTAGCGGGTAATGAGCAGTACTTC; CDR3: CASSLALAGNEQYF
size: few; J: TRBJ1-2; V: TRBV20-1; D: TRBD1; DNA: TGCAGTGCGACGGGACAGGGGTTTGGTCACTATGGCTACACCTTC; CDR3: CSATGQGFGHYGYTF
size: few; J: TRBJ1-2; V: TRBV20-1; D: .; DNA: TGCAGTGCTATCCGACAGGCGAGCTATGGCTACACCTTC; CDR3: CSAIRQASYGYTF
size: .; J: TRBJ2-1; V: TRBV24-1; D: TRBD2; DNA: TGTGCCACCAGTGATTTGACGGGACTAGCGGGAGAGGAAGGAGAGCAGTTCTTC; CDR3: CATSDLTGLAGEEGEQFF
size: many; J: TRBJ2-7; V: TRBV13; D: .; DNA: TGTGCCAGCAGCTTACTTAGACTCGAGCAGTACTTC; CDR3: CASSLLRLEQYF
size: many; J: TRBJ2-2; V: TRBV18; D: .; DNA: TGTGCCAGCTCACTCCTCAGCTCCGCGAACACCGGGGAGCTGTTTTTT; CDR3: CASSLLSSANTGELFF
size: few; J: TRBJ2-3; V: TRBV7-6; D: TRBD2; DNA: TGTGCCAGCAGCTTAGCAACTACCGGGACTAGCGGATACACAGATACGCAGTATTTT; CDR3: CASSLATTGTSGYTDTQYF
size: many; J: TRBJ2-3; V: TRBV4-3; D: .; DNA: TGCGCCAGCAGCCAAGTACGTTCAGCGAAGGAGCTGCAGTATTTT; CDR3: CASSQVRSAKELQYF
size: .; J: TRBJ2-7; V: TRBV5-8; D: .; DNA: TGTGCCAGCAGCTTTGGCAGGGGGGACTACGAGCAGTACTTC; CDR3: CASSFGRGDYEQYF
size: .; J: TRBJ1-5; V: TRBV6-6; D: .; DNA: TGTGCCAGCAGTTACCTACCCAAGACGTCCGGCAATCAGCCCCAGCATTTT; CDR3: CASSYLPKTSGNQPQHF
size: .; J: TRBJ1-6; V: TRBV20-1; D: .; DNA: TGCAGTGCCACCCCGAGGACAGAGGATTCACCCCTCCACTTT; CDR3: CSATPRTEDSPLHF
size: few; J: TRBJ1-1; V: TRBV10-3; D: .; DNA: TGTGCCATCAGAGAGGACAGCTTGAACACTGAAGCTTTCTTT; CDR3: CAIREDSLNTEAFF
size: few; J: TRBJ2-1; V: TRBV5-4; D: .; DNA: TGTGCCAGCAGCTCGCCGGTCCCGGGACTGGCCGGTGGTGAGCAGTTCTTC; CDR3: CASSSPVPGLAGGEQFF
size: .; J: TRBJ2-3; V: TRBV11-2; D: .; DNA: TGTGCCAGCAGCTTAGCCAGCTTGGGGGATACGCAGTATTTT; CDR3: CASSLASLGDTQYF
size: .; J: TRBJ1-4; V: TRBV4-3; D: TRBD1; DNA: TGCGCCAGCAGCCAAGAAAGGATGGTGAGGGGGCGAGTTGAAAAACTGTTTTTT; CDR3: CASSQERMVRGRVEKLFF
size: .; J: TRBJ2-7; V: TRBV18; D: .; DNA: TGTGCCAGCTCACCCGGGGCTCCCTACTACGAGCAGTACTTC; CDR3: CASSPGAPYYEQYF
size: .; J: TRBJ2-5; V: TRBV7-7; D: TRBD1; DNA: TGTGCCAGCAGCATAGGTATTGGACAGGGCCAAGAGACCCAGTACTTC; CDR3: CASSIGIGQGQETQYF
size: .; J: TRBJ1-4; V: TRBV4-2; D: .; DNA: TGTGCCAGCAGCCAAGATGTCGGAGGGGATGAAAAACTGTTTTTT; CDR3: CASSQDVGGDEKLFF
size: few; J: TRBJ2-5; V: TRBV14; D: .; DNA: TGTGCCAGCAGCCCCGGTTGGGAGACCCAGTACTTC; CDR3: CASSPGWETQYF
size: .; J: TRBJ1-1; V: TRBV11-1; D: TRBD1; DNA: TGTGCCAGCAGGGAACGGGACAGCCCGAACACTGAAGCTTTCTTT; CDR3: CASRERDSPNTEAFF
size: once; J: TRBJ1-5; V: TRBV12-3/TRBV12-4; D: .; DNA: TGTGCCAGCAGCGGGACACTCTACAATCAGCCCCAGCATTTT; CDR3: CASSGTLYNQPQHF
size: .; J: TRBJ2-5; V: TRBV3-1; D: .; DNA: TGTGCCAGCAGCAACAGGATTGGGACCCAGTACTTC; CDR3: CASSNRIGTQYF
size: .; J: TRBJ1-4; V: TRBV20-1; D: TRBD1; DNA: TGCGGTGCCCGGAGACAGGGCGGTGTTAATGAAAAACTGTTTTTT; CDR3: CGARRQGGVNEKLFF
size: .; J: TRBJ2-1; V: TRBV5-1; D: TRBD2; DNA: TGCGCCAGCAGCTCGACCTTGAGTCCTAGCGGGAGGCTGCAGTTCTTC; CDR3: CASSSTLSPSGRLQFF
size: .; J: TRBJ1-3; V: TRBV7-9; D: .; DNA: TGTGCCAGCAGCGCCGAACTCTCTGGAAACACCATATATTTT; CDR3: CASSAELSGNTIYF
size: .; J: TRBJ2-6; V: TRBV6-5; D: .; DNA: TGTGCCAGCAGTCCCGACAGACCCTCTGGGGCCAACGTCCTGACTTTC; CDR3: CASSPDRPSGANVLTF